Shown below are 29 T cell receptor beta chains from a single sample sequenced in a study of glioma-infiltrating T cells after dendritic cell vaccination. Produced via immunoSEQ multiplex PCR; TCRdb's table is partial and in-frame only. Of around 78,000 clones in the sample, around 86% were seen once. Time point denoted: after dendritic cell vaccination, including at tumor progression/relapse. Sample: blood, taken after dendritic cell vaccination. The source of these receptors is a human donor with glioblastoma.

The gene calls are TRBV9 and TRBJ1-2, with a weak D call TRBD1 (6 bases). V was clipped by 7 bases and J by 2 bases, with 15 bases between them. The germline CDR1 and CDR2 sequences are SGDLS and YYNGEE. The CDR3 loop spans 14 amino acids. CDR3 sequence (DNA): TGTGCCAGCGCCCGAGGGGGTCCAAACTATGGCTACACCTTC. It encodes CASARGGPNYGYTF.

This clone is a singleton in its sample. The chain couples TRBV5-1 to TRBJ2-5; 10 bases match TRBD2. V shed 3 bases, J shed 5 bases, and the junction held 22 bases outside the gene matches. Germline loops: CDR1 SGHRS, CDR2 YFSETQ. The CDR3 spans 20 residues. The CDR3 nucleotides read TGCGCCAGCAGCTGGGGTCGGAGCGGGAGGGCCGGTGAATCAAGGGAGACCCAGTACTTC. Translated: CASSWGRSGRAGESRETQYF.

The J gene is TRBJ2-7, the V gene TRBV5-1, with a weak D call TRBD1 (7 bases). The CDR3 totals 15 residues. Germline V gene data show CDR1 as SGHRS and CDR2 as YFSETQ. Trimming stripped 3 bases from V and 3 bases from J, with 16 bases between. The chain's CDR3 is CASSYRGQDYYEQYF. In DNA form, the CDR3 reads TGCGCCAGCAGCTACAGGGGCCAGGACTACTACGAGCAGTACTTC.

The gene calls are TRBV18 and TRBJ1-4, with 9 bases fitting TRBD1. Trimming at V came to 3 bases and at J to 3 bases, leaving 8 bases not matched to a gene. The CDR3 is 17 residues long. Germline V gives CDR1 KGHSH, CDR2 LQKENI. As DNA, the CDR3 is TGTGCCAGCTCACCCCTCGGACAGGGGAAGGCTAATGAAAAACTGTTTTTT. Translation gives CASSPLGQGKANEKLFF.

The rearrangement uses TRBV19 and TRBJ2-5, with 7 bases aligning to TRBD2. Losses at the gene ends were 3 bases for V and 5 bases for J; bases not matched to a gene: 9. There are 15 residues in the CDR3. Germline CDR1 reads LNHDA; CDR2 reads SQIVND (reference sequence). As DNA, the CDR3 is TGTGCCAGTAGTATCAACGGGGAGGGAGGTGAGACCCAGTACTTC. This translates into CASSINGEGGETQYF.

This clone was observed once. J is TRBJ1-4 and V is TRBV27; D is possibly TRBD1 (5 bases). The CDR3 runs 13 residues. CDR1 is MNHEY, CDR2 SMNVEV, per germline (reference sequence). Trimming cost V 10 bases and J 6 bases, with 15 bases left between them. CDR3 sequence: CATREEADEKLFF. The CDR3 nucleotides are TGTGCCACCAGGGAGGAGGCGGATGAAAAACTGTTTTTT.

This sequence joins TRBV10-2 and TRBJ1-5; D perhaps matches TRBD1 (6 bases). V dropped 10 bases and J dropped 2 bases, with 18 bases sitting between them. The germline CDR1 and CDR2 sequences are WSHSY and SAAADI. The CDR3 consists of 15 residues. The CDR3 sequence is CATVDRRLGNQPQHF. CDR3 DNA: TGCGCCACCGTCGACAGGAGGTTGGGCAATCAGCCCCAGCATTTT.

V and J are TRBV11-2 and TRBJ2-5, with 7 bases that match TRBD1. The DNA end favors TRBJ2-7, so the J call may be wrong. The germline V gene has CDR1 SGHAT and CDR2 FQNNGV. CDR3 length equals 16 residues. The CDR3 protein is CASSRRGQRNSYEQYF. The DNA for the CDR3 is TGTGCCAGCAGCCGAAGGGGGCAGCGTAACTCCTACGAGCAGTACTTC.

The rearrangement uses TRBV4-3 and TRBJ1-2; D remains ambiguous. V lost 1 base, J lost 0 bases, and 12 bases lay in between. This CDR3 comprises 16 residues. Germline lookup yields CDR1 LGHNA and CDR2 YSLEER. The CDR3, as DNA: TGCGCCAGCAGCCAAGGTACCGGCACAGCTAACTATGGCTACACCTTC. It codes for CASSQGTGTANYGYTF.

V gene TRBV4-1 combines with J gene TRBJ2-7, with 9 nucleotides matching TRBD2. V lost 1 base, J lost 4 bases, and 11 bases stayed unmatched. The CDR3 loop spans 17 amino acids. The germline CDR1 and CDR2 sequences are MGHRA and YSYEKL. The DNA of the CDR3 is TGCGCCAGCAGCCAAGGTTGGGCGGGGGGGCGGAATTACGAGCAGTACTTC. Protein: CASSQGWAGGRNYEQYF.

In DNA, the CDR3 is TGTGCCAGCAGTGAAACCAGCTCTGGGGCCAACGTCCTGACTTTC. Its protein is CASSETSSGANVLTF. The chain employs TRBV6-1 and TRBJ2-6; D gene unclear. The CDR3 is 15 amino acids. Trimming removed 2 bases from V and 0 bases from J, with 5 bases in between. Germline loops: CDR1 MNHNS, CDR2 SASEGT.

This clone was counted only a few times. CDR3 in DNA: TGTGCCAGCAGTTTCGCAGGGGCCCTGGTCGCCTACGAGCAGTACTTC. It codes for CASSFAGALVAYEQYF. The J gene is TRBJ2-7, the V gene TRBV6-5, with D maybe TRBD1 (6 bases). This CDR3 is built from 16 residues. Trimming shortened V by 4 bases and J by 2 bases, and 18 bases separated the two germline ends. CDR1 is MNHEY and CDR2 is SVGAGI in the germline V gene.

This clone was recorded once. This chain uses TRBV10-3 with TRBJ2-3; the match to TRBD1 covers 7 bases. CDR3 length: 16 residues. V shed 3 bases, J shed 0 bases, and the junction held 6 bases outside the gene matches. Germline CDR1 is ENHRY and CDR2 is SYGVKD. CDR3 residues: CAISDIGGSSTDTQYF. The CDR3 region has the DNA TGTGCCATCAGTGACATAGGGGGCTCTAGCACAGATACGCAGTATTTT.

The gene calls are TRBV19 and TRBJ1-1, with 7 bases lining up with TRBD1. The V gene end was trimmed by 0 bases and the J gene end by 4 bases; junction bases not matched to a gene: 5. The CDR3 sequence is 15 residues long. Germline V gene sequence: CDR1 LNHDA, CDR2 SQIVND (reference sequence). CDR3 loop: CASSIEMTGTTEAFF. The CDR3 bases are TGTGCCAGTAGTATAGAAATGACAGGGACCACTGAAGCTTTCTTT.

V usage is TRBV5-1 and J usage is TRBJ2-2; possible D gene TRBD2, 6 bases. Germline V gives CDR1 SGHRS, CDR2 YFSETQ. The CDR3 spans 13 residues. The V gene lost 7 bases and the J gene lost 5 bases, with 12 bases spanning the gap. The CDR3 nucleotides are TGCGCCAGCGGACTACCAGGGACCGGGGAGCTGTTTTTT. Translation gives CASGLPGTGELFF.

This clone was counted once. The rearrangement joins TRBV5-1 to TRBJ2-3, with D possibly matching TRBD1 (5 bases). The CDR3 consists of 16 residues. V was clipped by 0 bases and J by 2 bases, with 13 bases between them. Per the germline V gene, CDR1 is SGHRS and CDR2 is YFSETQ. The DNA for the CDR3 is TGCGCCAGCAGCTTGGCTATCCAGGGCGCCACAGATACGCAGTATTTT. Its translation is CASSLAIQGATDTQYF.

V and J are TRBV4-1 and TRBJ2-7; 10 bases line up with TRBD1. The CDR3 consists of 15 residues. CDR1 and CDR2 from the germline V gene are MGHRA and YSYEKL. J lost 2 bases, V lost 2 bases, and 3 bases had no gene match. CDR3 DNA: TGCGCCAGCAGCCAACGTGACAGGGGGCCCTACGAGCAGTACTTC. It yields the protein CASSQRDRGPYEQYF.

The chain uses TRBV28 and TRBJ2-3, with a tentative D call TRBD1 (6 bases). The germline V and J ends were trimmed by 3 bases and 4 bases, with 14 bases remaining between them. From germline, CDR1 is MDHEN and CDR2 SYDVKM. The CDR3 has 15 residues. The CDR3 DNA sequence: TGTGCCAGCAGTTTTAGGGCAGGGGCAGCAGATACGCAGTATTTT. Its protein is CASSFRAGAADTQYF.

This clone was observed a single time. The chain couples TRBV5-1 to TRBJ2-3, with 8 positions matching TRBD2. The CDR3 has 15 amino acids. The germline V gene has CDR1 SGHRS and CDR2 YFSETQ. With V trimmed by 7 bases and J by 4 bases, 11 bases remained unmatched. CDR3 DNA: TGCGCCAGCCAACGAACGGGAGGGGGGGCAGATACGCAGTATTTT. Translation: CASQRTGGGADTQYF.

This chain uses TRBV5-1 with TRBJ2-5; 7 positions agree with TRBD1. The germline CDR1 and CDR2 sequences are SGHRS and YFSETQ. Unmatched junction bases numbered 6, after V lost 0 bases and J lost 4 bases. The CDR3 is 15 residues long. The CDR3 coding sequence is TGCGCCAGCAGCTTGGTAGGGGGCCAGGGAGAGACCCAGTACTTC. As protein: CASSLVGGQGETQYF.

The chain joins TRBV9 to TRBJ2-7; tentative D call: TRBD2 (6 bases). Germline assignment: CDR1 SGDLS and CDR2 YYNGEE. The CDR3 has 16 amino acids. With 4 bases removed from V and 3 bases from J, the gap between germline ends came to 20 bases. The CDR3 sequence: CASSSRVTGSLYEQYF. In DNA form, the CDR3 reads TGTGCCAGCAGCTCCCGGGTTACCGGGAGCCTCTACGAGCAGTACTTC.

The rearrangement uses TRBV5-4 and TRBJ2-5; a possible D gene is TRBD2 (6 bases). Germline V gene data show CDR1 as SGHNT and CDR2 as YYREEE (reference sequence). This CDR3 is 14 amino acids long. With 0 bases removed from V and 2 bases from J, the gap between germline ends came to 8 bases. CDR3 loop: CASSLAGRQETQYF. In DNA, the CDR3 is TGTGCCAGCAGCTTGGCCGGGAGACAAGAGACCCAGTACTTC.

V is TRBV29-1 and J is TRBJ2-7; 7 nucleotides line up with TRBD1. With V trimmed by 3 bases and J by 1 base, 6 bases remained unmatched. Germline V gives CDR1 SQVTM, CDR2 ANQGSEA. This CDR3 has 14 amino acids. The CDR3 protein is CSVDSGGYSYEQYF. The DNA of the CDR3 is TGCAGCGTTGATTCAGGGGGTTATTCCTACGAGCAGTACTTC.

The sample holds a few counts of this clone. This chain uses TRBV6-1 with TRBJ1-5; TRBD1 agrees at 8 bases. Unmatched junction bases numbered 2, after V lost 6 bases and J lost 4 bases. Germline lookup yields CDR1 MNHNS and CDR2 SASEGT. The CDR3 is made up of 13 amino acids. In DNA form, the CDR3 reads TGTGCCAGCAGCGGGACAGGTAATCAGCCCCAGCATTTT. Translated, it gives CASSGTGNQPQHF.

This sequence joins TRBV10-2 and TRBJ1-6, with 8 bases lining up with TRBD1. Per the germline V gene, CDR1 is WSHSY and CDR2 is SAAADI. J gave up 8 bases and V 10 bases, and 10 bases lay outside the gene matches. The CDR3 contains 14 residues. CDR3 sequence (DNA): TGCGCCACAGAGGGGGCAGGGGGCCATTCACCCCTCCACTTT. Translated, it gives CATEGAGGHSPLHF.

This CDR3 is CASSLRQGDTGELFF. DNA of the CDR3: TGCGCCAGCAGCCTTAGGCAGGGCGACACCGGGGAGCTGTTTTTT. The gene calls are TRBV5-1 and TRBJ2-2; a possible D gene is TRBD1 (5 bases). This CDR3 is 15 amino acids long. The V gene's germline CDR1 is SGHRS and CDR2 YFSETQ. V lost 4 bases and J 3 bases, leaving 13 bases between the germline ends.

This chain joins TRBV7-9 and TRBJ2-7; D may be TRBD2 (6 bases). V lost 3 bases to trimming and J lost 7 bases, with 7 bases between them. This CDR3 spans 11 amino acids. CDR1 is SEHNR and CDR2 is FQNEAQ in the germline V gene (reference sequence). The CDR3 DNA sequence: TGTGCCAGCAGCTTCCGGGAGGAGCAGTACTTC. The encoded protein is CASSFREEQYF.

The CDR3, as DNA: TGTGCCAGCAGAGGACAGGAATGGTGGGAGACCCAGTACTTC. As protein: CASRGQEWWETQYF. J is TRBJ2-5 and V is TRBV6-5; 7 bases align to TRBD1. This CDR3 has 14 residues. In germline, CDR1 is MNHEY, CDR2 SVGAGI. The V and J ends lost 6 bases and 5 bases, in that order; junction bases with no gene match: 9.

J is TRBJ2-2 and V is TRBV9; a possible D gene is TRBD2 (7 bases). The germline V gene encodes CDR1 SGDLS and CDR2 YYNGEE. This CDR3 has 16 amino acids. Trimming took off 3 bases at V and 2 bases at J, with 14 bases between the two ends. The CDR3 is CASSARGDYNTGELFF. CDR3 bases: TGTGCCAGCAGCGCGAGGGGGGACTATAACACCGGGGAGCTGTTTTTT.